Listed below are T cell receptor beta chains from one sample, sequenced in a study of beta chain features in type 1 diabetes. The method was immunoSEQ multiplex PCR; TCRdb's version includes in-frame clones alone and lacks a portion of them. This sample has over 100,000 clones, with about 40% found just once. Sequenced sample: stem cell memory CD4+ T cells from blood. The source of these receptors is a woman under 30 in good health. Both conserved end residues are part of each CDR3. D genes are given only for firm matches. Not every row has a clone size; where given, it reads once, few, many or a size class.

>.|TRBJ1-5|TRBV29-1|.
CSVGGTFNQPQHF
TGCAGCGTCGGCGGGACGTTCAATCAGCCCCAGCATTTT
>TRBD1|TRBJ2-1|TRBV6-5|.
CASSPPRTGKNEQFF
TGTGCCAGCAGCCCCCCTCGGACAGGGAAAAATGAGCAGTTCTTC
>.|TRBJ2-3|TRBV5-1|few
CASGGSLSTDTQYF
TGCGCCAGCGGTGGGAGTTTGAGCACAGATACGCAGTATTTT
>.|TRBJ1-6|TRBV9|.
CASSVGMSDSPLHF
TGTGCCAGCAGCGTAGGCATGTCGGATTCACCCCTCCACTTT
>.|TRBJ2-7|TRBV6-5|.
CASRIGLASYEQYF
TGTGCCAGCAGGATTGGGCTAGCGTCCTACGAGCAGTACTTC
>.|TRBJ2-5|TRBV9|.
CASSTTPTEETQYF
TGTGCCAGCAGCACTACCCCTACCGAGGAGACCCAGTACTTC
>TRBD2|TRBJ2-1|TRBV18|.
CASSPLLAGGNEQFF
TGTGCCAGCTCACCCCTACTAGCGGGAGGCAATGAGCAGTTCTTC
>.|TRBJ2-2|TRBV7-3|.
CASSLSNTGELFF
TGTGCCAGCAGCTTGTCTAACACCGGGGAGCTGTTTTTT
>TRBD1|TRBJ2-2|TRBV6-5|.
CASSYSRDRRWELFF
TGTGCCAGCAGTTACTCGAGGGACAGGAGGTGGGAGCTGTTTTTT
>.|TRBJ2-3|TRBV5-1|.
CASRSSDTQYF
TGCGCCAGCAGGTCCTCAGATACGCAGTATTTT
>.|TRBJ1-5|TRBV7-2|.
CASSPTGYYNQPQHF
TGTGCCAGCAGCCCGACAGGATACTACAATCAGCCCCAGCATTTT
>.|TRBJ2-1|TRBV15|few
CATSRDTWNEQFF
TGTGCCACCAGCAGGGACACATGGAATGAGCAGTTCTTC
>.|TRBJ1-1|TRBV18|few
CASSPGRAPTEAFF
TGTGCCAGCTCACCAGGGAGGGCTCCCACTGAAGCTTTCTTT
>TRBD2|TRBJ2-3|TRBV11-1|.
CASSRLGAGGLNTQYF
TGTGCCAGCAGCCGCTTAGGTGCGGGAGGGCTAAATACGCAGTATTTT
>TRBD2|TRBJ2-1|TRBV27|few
CASSRRTSGRGTYNEQFF
TGTGCCAGCAGTCGGCGGACTAGCGGGAGGGGGACCTACAATGAGCAGTTCTTC
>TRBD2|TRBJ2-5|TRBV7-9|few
CASSWGLAGKQETQYF
TGTGCCAGCAGCTGGGGACTAGCGGGGAAACAAGAGACCCAGTACTTC
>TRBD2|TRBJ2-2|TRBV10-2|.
CATGRPGGRAGELFF
TGCGCCACCGGTAGACCGGGAGGGCGTGCCGGGGAGCTGTTTTTT
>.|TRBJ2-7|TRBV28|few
CASTPDREGEQYF
TGTGCCAGCACTCCGGACCGGGAAGGGGAGCAGTACTTC
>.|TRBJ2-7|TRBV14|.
CASSPGLASYEQYF
TGTGCCAGCAGCCCGGGACTGGCTTCCTACGAGCAGTACTTC
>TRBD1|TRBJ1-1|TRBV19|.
CASRDRARRTEAFF
TGTGCCAGTAGAGACAGGGCTAGGAGGACTGAAGCTTTCTTT
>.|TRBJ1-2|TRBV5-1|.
CASSRGQMSGYTF
TGCGCCAGCAGCCGAGGACAGATGTCTGGCTACACCTTC
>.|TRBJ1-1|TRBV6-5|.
CASSYSGHPNTEAFF
TGTGCCAGCAGTTACTCGGGACACCCGAACACTGAAGCTTTCTTT
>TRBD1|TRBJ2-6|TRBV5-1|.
CASSSGQGAGANVLTF
TGCGCCAGCAGCTCTGGACAGGGCGCTGGGGCCAACGTCCTGACTTTC
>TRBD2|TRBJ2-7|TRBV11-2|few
CASSLASGGYYEQYF
TGTGCCAGCAGTCTCGCTAGCGGAGGTTACTACGAGCAGTACTTC
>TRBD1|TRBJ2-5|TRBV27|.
CASGTGGVETQYF
TGTGCCAGCGGAACAGGGGGCGTGGAGACCCAGTACTTC
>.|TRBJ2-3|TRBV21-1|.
CASSKAPGTSGEASTDTQYF
TGTGCCAGCAGCAAAGCACCAGGGACTAGCGGAGAAGCTAGCACAGATACGCAGTATTTT
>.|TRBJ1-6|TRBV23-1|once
CASSQSGWGQDHNSPLHF
TGCGCCAGCAGTCAATCAGGATGGGGGCAGGACCATAATTCACCCCTCCACTTT
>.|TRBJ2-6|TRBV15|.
CATSTRGSGANVLTF
TGTGCCACCAGCACCAGGGGCTCTGGGGCCAACGTCCTGACTTTC
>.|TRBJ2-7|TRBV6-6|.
CASSSLDNYEQYF
TGTGCCAGCAGTTCCCTGGACAACTACGAGCAGTACTTC
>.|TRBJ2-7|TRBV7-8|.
CASSLGVQSSYEQYF
TGTGCCAGCAGCTTGGGAGTTCAATCCTCCTACGAGCAGTACTTC
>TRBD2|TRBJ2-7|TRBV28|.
CASSLTGRASYEQYF
TGTGCCAGCAGTTTGACCGGGAGGGCTTCCTACGAGCAGTACTTC
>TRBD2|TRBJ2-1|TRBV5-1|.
CASSSRTSGGAEEQFF
TGCGCCAGCAGCTCACGGACTAGCGGGGGTGCGGAGGAGCAGTTCTTC
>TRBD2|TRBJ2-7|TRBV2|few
CASSKREAYEQYF
TGTGCCAGCAGCAAGCGGGAGGCCTACGAGCAGTACTTC
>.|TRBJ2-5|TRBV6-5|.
CASSPDARETQYF
TGTGCCAGCAGTCCCGATGCCAGAGAGACCCAGTACTTC
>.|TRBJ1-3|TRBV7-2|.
CASSLARGGRNTIYF
TGTGCCAGCAGCTTAGCGCGGGGGGGCAGAAACACCATATATTTT